The source of this T cell receptor beta chain is a study of blood T cell repertoires in COVID-19. On the study more broadly: Italy, Spain and the United States were the sources of the convalescent and acute COVID-19 samples. PBMCs, B-cell-depleted T cells, or T cells were the source of the cDNA or gDNA that made up the material.

In the authors' workflow: By means of reference gene primer amplification, nucleated cell counts were estimated. The assay was immunoSEQ multiplex PCR, and TCRdb's table has in-frame clones only and misses some. The D gene and trimming were derived from the DNA, and the V and J assignments and clone size from that table. The sample consists of 200,000 to 250,000 clones, 88% of them appearing once. The CDR3 is made up of 12 amino acids. The germline gives CDR1 MNHEY, CDR2 SMNVEV (reference sequence). The V end lost 5 bases, the J end lost 4 bases, and 6 bases lay between the germline ends. Sequencing input: peripheral blood. This sequence originates from a man aged 70 or older with acute or convalescent COVID-19. The V call is TRBV27, the J call TRBJ1-5; D gene ambiguous. The CDR3 region is CASSLLNQPQHF. CDR3 nucleotides: TGTGCCAGCAGTCTCCTAAATCAGCCCCAGCATTTT.